This T cell receptor (beta chain) came from a study of T cells after yellow fever vaccination. General study findings and limits: The booster saw the reappearance of most primary-vaccination clones (approximately 97% CD4, 70% to 90% CD8). In FACS-sorted repertoires, abundant clonotypes from the bulk population could appear as contaminants. Weaker, the secondary response had a peak occurring faster, on day 5 versus 15.

A 5'RACE template-switching step, the method used to make TCR cDNA, added a universal primer site and UMIs. TCRdb itself ran the 5' RACE reads through MiXCR, one entry per CDR3 protein. The sample holds around 330,000 distinct CDR3 sequences, about 3.5% seen once. The CDR3 is 15 amino acids. Trimming left V 0 bases short and J 4 bases short, with 16 bases between. Germline values: CDR1 DFQATT, CDR2 SNEGSKA (reference sequence). This clonotype was counted only a few times. What it recognizes is unknown. The V and J genes are TRBV20-1 and TRBJ2-7, with TRBD2 as a possible D gene (7 bases). The sequence derives from a man aged 18 to 29 who received the YFV17D yellow fever vaccine. Material: PBMCs, obtained on the day of the yellow fever booster vaccination. The CDR3 bases are TGCAGTGCTAGAGACCTCCGGGGGGCGGATTACGAGCAGTACGTC. Residues: CSARDLRGADYEQYV.